The 28 T cell receptor beta chains below were found in one sample sequenced in a study of tissue T cells after allogeneic stem cell transplantation. Time point denoted: mouse harvest day 7 after allogeneic transplant. The graft held 10^6 splenic CD5+ T cells and 10^7 T-cell-depleted bone marrow cells. Profiling relied on immunoSEQ multiplex PCR, and the TCRdb table lists in-frame clones only, not all of them. The data contain about 1,300 clones, around 60% of them singletons. The sequenced material came from liver tissue. The source of these receptors is a female BALB/c mouse given C57BL/6 T cells with graft-versus-host disease after an allogeneic hematopoietic cell transplant.

This clone has more than one count but fewer than ten. Gene names denote mouse genes. The read comes to an end 1 residue before the CDR3 does, leaving the germline J gene to fill in the end. The rearrangement links TRBV3 to TRBJ1-4, with D possibly TRBD1 on 5 matching bases. Trimming removed 1 base at V and 0 bases at J, with 6 bases between. Germline values: CDR1 SNHLY, CDR2 FYNGKV (reference sequence). This CDR3 region has 15 residues. Here the CDR3 reads CASSLEGISNERLFF. The sequenced part of the CDR3 DNA is TGTGCCAGCAGCTTAGAGGGGATTTCCAACGAAAGATTATTT.

This clone was detected a few times. Genes and germline are mouse. The CDR3 end falls 1 residue outside the read, so it is completed with the germline J gene. The chain couples TRBV26 to TRBJ1-3, with D unresolved. CDR1 and CDR2 (germline): KGHPV, FQNQEV (reference sequence). This CDR3 has 13 amino acids. The germline V and J ends were trimmed by 4 bases and 0 bases, with 4 bases remaining between them. CDR3 DNA (partial): TGTGCCAGCAGTCCCTATTCTGGAAATACGCTCTAT. Its protein product is CASSPYSGNTLY. The whole CDR3 sequence is CASSPYSGNTLYF.

On this clone itself: Each gene name is a mouse one. Sequencing ends 1 residue short of the CDR3 end; the germline J gene provides the rest. This rearrangement joins TRBV21 to TRBJ1-2, with D hard to call. TRBV21 is an ORF; its function is uncertain. Trimming took off 0 bases at V and 3 bases at J, with 14 bases between the two ends. The CDR3 length is 16 residues. Here the CDR3 reads CASSQSITEWDSDYTF. The sequenced part of the CDR3 DNA is TGTGCTAGCAGTCAATCGATCACAGAATGGGACTCCGACTACACC.

As concerns this clone: The gene names given are mouse names. The read ends 1 residue early relative to the CDR3; the germline J gene fills the gap. V is TRBV15 and J is TRBJ2-7; no definite D call. Germline assignment: CDR1 SGHND and CDR2 FRSKSL. The V gene lost 1 base and the J gene lost 0 bases, with 7 bases spanning the gap. CDR3 length equals 14 residues. The CDR3 DNA, read in part, is TGTGCCAGCAGTTTAGGGGGAAGCTCCTATGAACAGTAC. It is translated as CASSLGGSSYEQY. From start to end, the CDR3 is CASSLGGSSYEQYF.

This clone was found a few times. Gene names are the mouse ones. The read ends 1 residue before the CDR3 terminus; that terminus is restored from the germline J gene. The gene calls are TRBV12-2 and TRBJ2-5; the match to TRBD1 covers 7 bases. V trimming: 0 bases; J trimming: 5 bases; junction bases outside the gene matches: 7. Germline CDR1 SGHLS, CDR2 HYDKME. This CDR3 region has 15 residues. This chain's CDR3 is CASSLEGGQIDTQYF. CDR3 DNA (partial): TGTGCCAGCTCTCTCGAAGGGGGACAGATAGACACCCAGTAC.

This clone was counted a few times. The gene names here belong to mouse. Read coverage stops 1 residue before the CDR3 terminus; the germline J gene supplies the remainder. This chain uses TRBV24 with TRBJ1-3, with 12 bases lining up with TRBD1. This CDR3 contains 17 residues. The V segment lost 3 bases and the J segment 1 base; nucleotides outside the gene matches: 4. Germline V gene sequence: CDR1 KGHTA, CDR2 FRNEEI. CDR3 in amino acids: CASSLSGTGGSGNTLYF. Partial CDR3 DNA: TGTGCCAGCAGTCTCTCCGGGACAGGGGGCTCTGGAAATACGCTCTAT.

Concerning this clone: Gene names and germline refer to mouse. The read gets to within 1 residue of the CDR3 end, and the germline J gene fills in the rest. The chain combines TRBV26 with TRBJ2-5; 9 bases are a match to TRBD2. J lost 2 bases, V lost 0 bases, and 6 bases had no gene match. This CDR3 contains 17 residues. Germline loops: CDR1 KGHPV, CDR2 FQNQEV (reference sequence). Incomplete CDR3 DNA: TGTGCCAGCAGTCTGTCGATTGGGGGGGCGAGCCAAGACACCCAGTAC. Translating it yields CASSLSIGGASQDTQY. Given in full, the CDR3 is CASSLSIGGASQDTQYF.

Remarks on this clone: The gene names given are mouse names. Sequencing ends 1 residue short of the CDR3 end; the germline J gene provides the rest. This chain links TRBV3 with TRBJ2-2; TRBD2 matches 11 bases. V lost 3 bases to trimming and J lost 1 base; unmatched junction nucleotides: 4. Per the germline V gene, CDR1 is SNHLY and CDR2 is FYNGKV (reference sequence). There are 17 residues in the CDR3. CDR3 DNA (partial): TGTGCCAGCAGCTTTCCACTGGGGGGGCGAAACACCGGGCAGCTCTAC. Encoded protein: CASSFPLGGRNTGQLY. The complete CDR3 protein is CASSFPLGGRNTGQLYF.

Note on this clone: Gene names and germline refer to mouse. The observed sequence ends 1 residue before the CDR3 terminus, with the missing tail filled in from the germline J gene. V gene TRBV31 combines with J gene TRBJ1-6; TRBD1 might be the D (6 bases). TRBJ1-6 is treated as an ORF (open reading frame) with a function not yet certain. CDR1 and CDR2 from the germline V gene are GKSSPN and SITVG. The CDR3 runs 15 residues. V lost 0 bases to trimming and J lost 0 bases, with 6 bases between them. The CDR3 protein is CAWSLGGSYNSPLYF. The covered CDR3 bases are TGTGCCTGGAGTCTAGGGGGTTCCTATAATTCGCCCCTCTAC.

With respect to this clone: Genes and germline are mouse. CDR3 residues: CASSLSTYSGNTLYF. The sequenced CDR3 bases are TGTGCCAGCAGTCTGTCGACATATTCTGGAAATACGCTCTAT. This sequence joins TRBV26 and TRBJ1-3; D unclear. The sequenced fragment ends 1 residue before the CDR3 boundary, so the rest is inferred from the germline J gene. Per germline, CDR1 KGHPV and CDR2 FQNQEV (reference sequence). V was clipped by 0 bases and J by 0 bases, with 6 bases between them. The CDR3 extends over 15 amino acids.

On this clone itself: Genes and germline are mouse. The sequenced fragment ends 1 residue before the CDR3 boundary, so the rest is inferred from the germline J gene. The chain links TRBV12-1 to TRBJ1-1; possible D gene TRBD1, 5 bases. The CDR3 is made up of 14 amino acids. Germline V gene lookup returns CDR1 SGHSN and CDR2 HYEKVE. Trimming stripped 0 bases from V and 0 bases from J, with 7 bases between. The covered CDR3 bases are TGTGCCAGCTCTCTCTGGACACCAAACACAGAAGTCTTC. It translates to CASSLWTPNTEVF. The full CDR3 reads CASSLWTPNTEVFF.

Turning to this clone: Genes and germline come from the mouse. The read terminates 1 residue before the CDR3 end, so the remaining end is supplied by the germline J gene. The same CDR3 arises from other DNA sequences in this sample as well. The rearrangement joins TRBV26 to TRBJ1-2; D may be TRBD1 (5 bases). In germline, CDR1 is KGHPV, CDR2 FQNQEV (reference sequence). V lost 0 bases, J lost 2 bases, and 7 bases lay in between. The CDR3 covers 14 residues. CDR3 sequence: CASSLSQGNSDYTF. The covered CDR3 bases are TGTGCCAGCAGTCTGTCGCAGGGTAACTCCGACTACACC.

Concerning this clone itself: Gene names follow the mouse nomenclature. The CDR3 end is not reached by the read, which stops 1 residue before it; the germline J gene fills it in. The chain combines TRBV13-3 with TRBJ2-5, with 9 bases matching TRBD1. Germline V gene lookup returns CDR1 NNHDY and CDR2 SYVADS. This CDR3 has 13 residues. V lost 4 bases, J lost 8 bases, and 5 bases stayed unmatched. The sequenced CDR3 bases are TGTGCCAGCAGTCCGGGACAGGGTGGCACCCAGTAC. This gives the protein CASSPGQGGTQY. The full CDR3 protein reads CASSPGQGGTQYF. Together with reference TRBV13-3 and TRBJ2-5, the CDR3 gives the full variable domain: EAAVTQSPRSKVAVTGGKVTLSCHQTNNHDYMYWYRQDTGHGLRLIHYSYVADSTEKGDIPDGYKASRPSQENFSLILELASLSQTAVYFCASSPGQGGTQYFGPGTRLLVL.

A word on this clone: Mouse gene names apply. The CDR3 goes on 1 residue after the read ends, and that part is filled in from the germline J gene. This chain uses TRBV26 with TRBJ2-7; D might be TRBD2 (6 bases). V lost 3 bases and J 1 base, leaving 7 bases between the germline ends. The germline CDR1 and CDR2 sequences are KGHPV and FQNQEV (reference sequence). This CDR3 contains 13 residues. The CDR3 sequence is CASSLWGSYEQYF. The sequenced part of the CDR3 DNA is TGTGCCAGCAGTCTCTGGGGATCCTATGAACAGTAC.

A single count supports this clone. Gene names are the mouse ones. The read terminates 1 residue before the CDR3 end, so the remaining end is supplied by the germline J gene. The chain recombines TRBV3 with TRBJ2-4; TRBD1 aligns across 7 bases. After removal of 5 bases from V and 3 bases from J, the junction contained 5 bases not matched to a gene. The CDR3 consists of 14 residues. The germline CDR1 and CDR2 sequences are SNHLY and FYNGKV (reference sequence). The CDR3 sequence is CASSPGQRQNTLYF. The covered CDR3 bases are TGTGCCAGCAGCCCGGGACAGAGACAAAACACCTTGTAC.

For this clone: These gene names are mouse names. The read stops 1 residue short of the end of the CDR3; the missing end is completed from the germline J gene. V usage is TRBV4 and J usage is TRBJ2-1, with 11 positions matching TRBD2. CDR1 LGHDT and CDR2 YNNKQL come from the germline V gene (reference sequence). The CDR3 runs to 16 residues. Losses at the gene ends were 5 bases for V and 0 bases for J; bases not matched to a gene: 3. CDR3 bases read: TGTGCCAGCAGCGGGGACTGGGGGTATAACTATGCTGAGCAGTTC. Translating gives CASSGDWGYNYAEQF. The whole CDR3 protein reads CASSGDWGYNYAEQFF.

With regard to this clone: The listed genes are named as in mouse. The read comes to an end 1 residue before the CDR3 does, leaving the germline J gene to fill in the end. The chain has TRBV24 and TRBJ2-2, with a tentative D call TRBD1 (5 bases). The CDR3 totals 15 residues. CDR1 KGHTA and CDR2 FRNEEI come from the germline V gene. Trimming removed 1 base at V and 4 bases at J, with 10 bases between. CDR3 in amino acids: CASSLLGRGTGQLYF. The sequenced CDR3 bases are TGTGCCAGCAGTCTGTTGGGAAGGGGCACCGGGCAGCTCTAC.

This clone was seen a handful of times. Gene labels here are mouse ones. The read finishes 1 residue shy of the CDR3 end, and the germline J gene is used to complete it. The chain joins TRBV24 to TRBJ2-2; D may be TRBD2 (7 bases). CDR1 KGHTA and CDR2 FRNEEI come from the germline V gene. CDR3 length: 16 residues. Trimming removed 0 bases from V and 4 bases from J, with 12 bases in between. The CDR3 loop reads CASSLYRGAGTGQLYF. The CDR3 bases that were read are TGTGCCAGCAGTCTGTATCGGGGGGCGGGCACCGGGCAGCTCTAC.

In its sample, this clone was seen a few times. Genes here carry mouse names. The CDR3 is cut off 1 residue early in the read; its end comes from the germline J gene. The V and J genes are TRBV26 and TRBJ2-3, with 10 bases that match TRBD2. J lost 3 bases, V lost 6 bases, and 6 bases had no gene match. Germline V gene lookup returns CDR1 KGHPV and CDR2 FQNQEV (reference sequence). This CDR3 region has 15 residues. This CDR3 reads CASRAGGAQAETLYF. CDR3 bases read: TGTGCCAGCAGGGCTGGGGGGGCGCAGGCAGAAACGCTGTAT.

This clone was detected a few times. Genes here carry mouse names. The read is 1 residue too short to cover the CDR3 end, so that end is filled in from the germline J gene. The J gene is TRBJ1-4, the V gene TRBV26; D unresolved. The CDR3 totals 14 residues. Between the trimmed V and J ends, which lost 6 bases and 1 base, there was a span of 9 bases. The V gene's germline CDR1 is KGHPV and CDR2 FQNQEV (reference sequence). The chain's CDR3 is CASSPKGSNERLFF. The sequenced part of the CDR3 DNA is TGTGCCAGCAGCCCGAAGGGTTCCAACGAAAGATTATTT.

This clone came up once. Gene labels here are mouse ones. The CDR3 end lies 1 residue beyond the end of the read and is filled in from the germline J gene. V and J are TRBV13-3 and TRBJ2-1, with a tentative D call TRBD1 (5 bases). Deletions cut 4 bases from V and 1 base from J, with 6 bases between. Germline V gene lookup returns CDR1 NNHDY and CDR2 SYVADS. The CDR3 runs to 13 residues. The DNA read from the CDR3 is TGTGCCAGCAGTAACAGGAACTATGCTGAGCAGTTC. As protein: CASSNRNYAEQF. The whole CDR3 reads CASSNRNYAEQFF.

Regarding this clone: Mouse germline and gene names are used. The read ends 1 residue before the CDR3 terminus; that terminus is restored from the germline J gene. This chain uses TRBV13-2 with TRBJ2-1; 10 bases agree with TRBD2. Germline CDR1 reads NNHNN; CDR2 reads SYGAGS (reference sequence). There are 14 residues in the CDR3. V lost 6 bases and J lost 2; bases outside the gene matches: 2. The CDR3 sequence: CASVTGGHYAEQFF. The covered CDR3 bases are TGTGCCAGCGTGACTGGGGGGCACTATGCTGAGCAGTTC.

With respect to this clone: The gene names given are mouse names. With the read ending 1 residue before the CDR3 end, the germline J gene is used to fill in that end. This rearrangement joins TRBV24 to TRBJ2-7; weak D call: TRBD2 (5 bases). Per germline, CDR1 KGHTA and CDR2 FRNEEI. The length of the CDR3 is 11 residues. V was cut by 7 bases and J by 3 bases, with 7 bases left in between. CDR3 amino acids: CASMGYYEQYF. The CDR3 DNA, read in part, is TGTGCCAGCATGGGGTACTATGAACAGTAC.

On this clone itself: Gene names are mouse gene names. The read ends 1 residue shy of where the CDR3 ends; the end is completed using the germline J gene. The rearrangement uses TRBV15 and TRBJ2-1; the D gene is possibly TRBD1 (5 bases). V lost 1 base, J lost 4 bases, and 5 bases lay in between. The CDR3 covers 13 residues. CDR1 is SGHND and CDR2 is FRSKSL in the germline V gene. The CDR3 bases that were read are TGTGCCAGCAGTTTAGGACAGTATGCTGAGCAGTTC. It yields the protein CASSLGQYAEQF. The whole CDR3 sequence reads CASSLGQYAEQFF.

This clone appeared a few times. The genes and germline here are from mouse. The CDR3 loop is CASSLSGDGNTLYF. The DNA read from the CDR3 is TGTGCCAGCAGTCTGTCAGGGGACGGAAATACGCTCTAT. The chain couples TRBV26 to TRBJ1-3; tentative D call: TRBD1 (5 bases). The CDR3 end falls 1 residue outside the read, so it is completed with the germline J gene. The CDR3 totals 14 residues. Germline V gives CDR1 KGHPV, CDR2 FQNQEV (reference sequence). Between the trimmed V and J ends, which lost 0 bases and 4 bases, there was a span of 7 bases.

Points on this clone: The genes and germline here are from mouse. The sequenced part of the CDR3 DNA is TGTGCCAGCAGTTTCCTCGGGACAAACCAAGACACCCAGTAC. It encodes CASSFLGTNQDTQY. The whole CDR3 reads CASSFLGTNQDTQYF. This chain links TRBV14 with TRBJ2-5, with a tentative D call TRBD1 (6 bases). Read coverage stops 1 residue before the CDR3 terminus; the germline J gene supplies the remainder. The V end was cut by 1 base, the J end by 0 bases, with 9 bases between. The CDR3 totals 15 residues. The V gene's germline CDR1 is SGHDT and CDR2 FRDEAV.

About this clone: Any gene name here is a mouse gene name. The read finishes 1 residue shy of the CDR3 end, and the germline J gene is used to complete it. This chain uses TRBV5 with TRBJ2-1; 11 bases are shared with TRBD2. Germline CDR1 LGHNA, CDR2 YNLKQL (reference sequence). J lost 0 bases, V lost 4 bases, and 2 bases had no gene match. This CDR3 has 16 amino acids. The CDR3 here is CASSRGLGGNYAEQFF. Incomplete CDR3 DNA: TGTGCCAGCAGCCGCGGACTGGGGGGTAACTATGCTGAGCAGTTC.

There are a few counts of this clone. Mouse gene names and germline throughout. The CDR3 goes on 1 residue after the read ends, and that part is filled in from the germline J gene. The gene calls are TRBV26 and TRBJ2-7; the D gene is possibly TRBD1 (5 bases). V lost 2 bases to trimming and J lost 7 bases, with 6 bases between them. The germline CDR1 and CDR2 sequences are KGHPV and FQNQEV (reference sequence). CDR3 size: 11 residues. The sequenced part of the CDR3 DNA is TGTGCCAGCAGTCTGGAGGGGGAACAGTAC. It is translated as CASSLEGEQY. The full CDR3 protein reads CASSLEGEQYF.